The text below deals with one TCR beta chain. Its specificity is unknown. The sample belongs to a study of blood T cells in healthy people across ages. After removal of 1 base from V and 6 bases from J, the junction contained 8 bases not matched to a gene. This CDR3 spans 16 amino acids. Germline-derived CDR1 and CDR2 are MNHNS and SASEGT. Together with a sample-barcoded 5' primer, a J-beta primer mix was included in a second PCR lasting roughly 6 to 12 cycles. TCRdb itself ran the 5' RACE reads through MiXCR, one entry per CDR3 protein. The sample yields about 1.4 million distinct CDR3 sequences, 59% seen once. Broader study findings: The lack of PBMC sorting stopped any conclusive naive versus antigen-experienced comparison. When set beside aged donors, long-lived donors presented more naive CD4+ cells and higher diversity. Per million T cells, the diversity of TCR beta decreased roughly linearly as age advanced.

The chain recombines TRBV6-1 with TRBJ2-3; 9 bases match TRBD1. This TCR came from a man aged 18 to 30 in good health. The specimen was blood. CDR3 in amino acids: CASSEENTGGRDTQYF. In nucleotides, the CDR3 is TGTGCCAGCAGTGAAGAGAACACAGGGGGCCGGGATACGCAGTATTTT.